This T cell receptor (beta chain) was recorded in a study of neurological immune-mediated disorders. This clonotype was seen many times. This CDR3 region has 14 residues. V dropped 7 bases and J dropped 4 bases, with 18 bases sitting between them. The germline CDR1 and CDR2 sequences are DFQATT and SNEGSKA (reference sequence). TCRdb ran MiXCR on the 5' RACE reads and lists one entry per CDR3 protein. The profile shows fewer than 40,000 distinct CDR3 sequences, 10% to 15% of them singletons. Indicated time point: technical triplicate 2. This sequence joins TRBV20-1 and TRBJ2-3, with D possibly being TRBD1 or TRBD2 (7 bases each). Sequencing was done on a sample of CD4+ T cells from blood. This sequence originates from a female donor with HTLV-1-associated myelopathy (HAM/TSP). CDR3 amino acids: CSVRGGRAADTQYF. The CDR3 DNA follows: TGCAGTGTCAGGGGGGGGAGAGCGGCAGATACGCAGTATTTT.